A selection of T cell receptor beta chains follows, all from one sample in a study of cytomegalovirus exposure and HLA in healthy donors. Assay: immunoSEQ multiplex PCR; the TCRdb copy retains only in-frame clones and omits some. There are under 250,000 clones in the sample; roughly 81% occur only once, and about 0.25% lies in the top ten. Source material: PBMCs. Receptors were obtained from a girl under 10 years old in good health and CMV-seronegative. The CDR3 runs from the conserved cysteine through the conserved F or W. Clone size appears in some rows only: once, few, many, or a class for an expanded clone.

V gene	clone size	CDR3 protein
TRBV18	.	CASSTGQGYEQYF
TRBV5-8	.	CASSLGVAQYF
TRBV27	.	CASRLAGNDEQFF
TRBV7-9	.	CASSPPTSYEQYF
TRBV2	.	CASMEERASGEKLFF
TRBV7-2	.	CASSLVLQGAQGYTF
TRBV19	few	CASSPADSSGANVLTF
TRBV19	.	CASRWVHGLKSYEQYF
TRBV9	once	CASSLRGGVNTEAFF
TRBV5-1	.	CASSTDRWGYTF
TRBV12-5	once	CASGPTGNTEAFF
TRBV5-1	.	CASSLEVAGAGANVLTF
TRBV7-6	.	CASSPLFSGEQYF
TRBV7-8	once	CASSRTSALEAQYF
TRBV6-6	.	CASSYREDTEAFF
TRBV7-6	.	CASSFGEGNEQFF
TRBV6-4	.	CASSDGAPRDTGELFF
TRBV7-9	.	CASSLRGQTLETQYF
TRBV30	.	CAWTLGQASEQYF
TRBV7-2	.	CASSLYPTGAQETQYF
TRBV11-3	.	CASSLEGLSYNEQFF
TRBV6-1	.	CASKAVTGSYEQYF
TRBV18	once	CASSPILAGGKGDTQYF
TRBV30	.	CAWRPGTTNEKLFF
TRBV6-5	.	CASTKQGATEAFF
TRBV6-5	.	CASSPPGANTGELFF
TRBV16	.	CASSPQGVSQPQHF
TRBV19	.	CAGRDRLYGYTF
TRBV10-1	.	CASSPWTSGSSYNEQFF
TRBV5-1	.	CASSLARTTTDTQYF
TRBV19	.	CASRRDTRGTEAFF
TRBV5-1	.	CASSLGQGPYEQYF
TRBV19	.	CASSFQGFGPYGYTF
TRBV6-5	.	CASSSAGGTDTQYF
TRBV2	.	CASTSSGQVNTEAFF
TRBV10-1	.	CASSEQGVYEQYF
TRBV5-1	.	CASSHGQGNTEAFF
TRBV11-2	.	CASSLNRDPNEQFF
TRBV6-6	few	CASSYGGGEKLFF
TRBV5-5	.	CASSLGSSGGTDTQYF
TRBV27	.	CASSFGLAGVREQYF
TRBV11-2	.	CASSFYSYEQYF
TRBV6-6	.	CASSGKTGTVTDTQYF
TRBV5-1	few	CASSPGLAGTNEQFF
TRBV18	.	CASSATGTAVEGTIYF
TRBV5-1	.	CASSTIAGGYEQYF
TRBV19	.	CASKGTTSSYNEQFF
TRBV6-5	.	CASSPDRGYGYTF
TRBV29-1	.	CSVRRGMNTEAFF
TRBV7-9	.	CASSNTGATEAFF
TRBV29-1	.	CSVAGTSVPEQYF
TRBV5-1	.	CASSLDLGSYNEQFF
TRBV27	once	CASSLLQGGYNSPLHF